This entry features one TCR beta chain sequence. Its antigen remains undetermined. Within one base of it there is no much larger clone, and no base qualities were kept. The receptor library was made with RT-PCR. These reads were obtained on an Illumina HiSeq 2500. The public reads were run again by TCRdb, first through fastp at Q25 and then through MiXCR, and only productive beta chains were kept. Records with the same CDR3 protein are collapsed into one entry carrying the most frequent genes and DNA. This sample lists about 190,000 distinct CDR3 sequences; 13% to 15% were detected once. Approximately 30% of the sample is in the top ten clones. These data originate in a study of response to subunit inactivated influenza vaccine (dated by TCRdb to 2016 to 2018). Broadly, across the study: The study used deep quantitative T cell receptor repertoire profiling to track responses to a trivalent subunit inactivated influenza vaccine.

V was cut back by 4 bases and J by 5 bases, leaving a gap of 17 bases between them. The germline V gene gives CDR1 as SGHNT and CDR2 as YENEEA. The CDR3 starts with the cysteine, ends with the phenylalanine, and has 15 residues. Of the read, only the CDR3 DNA is kept; its 45 bases are in frame from base 1. Study-wide findings and limitations: The authors suggested that each seasonal influenza vaccination may recruit only a limited number of new T cells.

The V and J segments used are TRBV11-3 and TRBJ2-5, with the D assignment possibly TRBD1 or TRBD2, given 5 matching bases for each. Sequenced material: CD8+ T cells sorted from PBMCs, taken more than 4 days after vaccination. This TCR was sampled from a man aged 50 or older who received an inactivated influenza vaccine. Donor details come from another sample of the same person, matched by shared clones. The DNA sequence follows: TGTGCCAGCAGCTCCGGGGACGACCCTCGCGAGACCCAGTACTTC. This codes for CASSSGDDPRETQYF.